This T cell receptor (beta chain) was identified in a study of T cells in women clearing cervical HPV infection. Whole-study context: Blood came at first lesion visit for cases, post-clearance for controls. Case blood was drawn a median around 150 days after lesion detection.

This CDR3 has 18 residues. Germline assignment: CDR1 LGHNA and CDR2 YNFKEQ. J was trimmed by 1 base and V by 4 bases; bases with no gene match: 12. Sequencing was performed with immunoSEQ multiplex PCR; in TCRdb, only in-frame clones are kept and a portion is missing. The listing contains 15,000 to 20,000 clones. As to this clone: The CDR3 goes on 3 residues after the read ends, and that part is filled in from the germline J gene.

The origin of this receptor is a woman aged 18 to 75 with a cervical HPV16 infection that either progressed to CIN3+ or cleared (not recorded which). The source material was blood buffy coat. The V gene is TRBV4-2, the J gene TRBJ2-7, with 11 bases aligning to TRBD1. The part of the CDR3 DNA that was read is TGTGCCAGCAGCCCCTTTAGGGCGGACAGGGGGCTTTCCTACGAG. Translation: CASSPFRADRGLSYE. The whole CDR3 is CASSPFRADRGLSYEQYF.